Below are 3 T cell receptor beta chains sequenced from a single sample in a study of T-cell reconstitution after alpha-beta-depleted transplantation in children. The library targeted TCRbeta and was prepared with unique molecular identifiers. Via MiXCR, TCRdb re-called the PCR reads, giving one row per CDR3 protein. The sample records approximately 630,000 distinct CDR3 sequences, 13% being singletons. The input for sequencing was PBMCs, taken before TCRalphabeta/CD19-depleted stem cell transplant. These receptors were obtained from a girl aged 2-10 years with congenital amegakaryocytic thrombocytopenia, due to receive a stem cell transplant.

This clonotype was counted only a few times. This chain's CDR3 is CASSQNFGRGYSPLHF. CDR3 sequence (DNA): TGTGCCAGCAGCCAAAATTTCGGCAGGGGTTACTCACCCCTCCACTTT. This chain uses TRBV14 with TRBJ1-6, with D maybe TRBD1 (6 bases). V lost 2 bases, J lost 10 bases, and 18 bases lay in between. Germline V gene data show CDR1 as SGHDN and CDR2 as FVKESK. The CDR3 has 16 residues.

This clonotype was recorded at least ten times. This rearrangement joins TRBV20-1 to TRBJ2-3, with TRBD2 matching 7 bases. The germline V gene encodes CDR1 DFQATT and CDR2 SNEGSKA (reference sequence). V lost 0 bases to trimming and J lost 9 bases; unmatched junction nucleotides: 15. The CDR3 has 16 amino acids. CDR3 in amino acids: CSARDLASGDWDTQYF. CDR3 coding DNA: TGCAGTGCTAGAGATCTCGCTAGCGGAGACTGGGACACGCAGTATTTT.

This clonotype was counted at least ten times. This chain links TRBV7-9 with TRBJ2-3; TRBD2 matches at 10 bases. Germline assignment: CDR1 SEHNR and CDR2 FQNEAQ (reference sequence). The CDR3 covers 14 residues. Germline trimming cut 7 bases from V and 4 bases from J; bases unmatched to any gene: 5. This chain's CDR3 is CASTLAGVPDTQYF. The CDR3 bases are TGTGCCAGCACCCTAGCGGGAGTCCCAGATACGCAGTATTTT.